The TCR beta chain described here comes from a study of blood T cells in healthy people across ages. Remarks on this clonotype: Its antigen is unknown.

Broader study findings: Donor CMV status, an unknown factor, possibly confounded changes in expanded clonotypes. Across the age range, TCR beta diversity per million T cells fell in a roughly linear way.

Per the germline V gene, CDR1 is MNHEY and CDR2 is SMNVEV (reference sequence). The CDR3 sequence is 15 residues long. V was pared by 6 bases and J by 10 bases, with 19 bases between. Then a second PCR, running about 6 to 12 cycles, was carried out with a sample-barcoded 5' primer and a J-beta primer mix. Carrying 12 random nucleotides, a template-switch adaptor labeled each individual cDNA molecule. TCRdb independently ran MiXCR on the 5' RACE reads; one entry per CDR3 protein. Of some 900,000 distinct CDR3 sequences in the sample, under 50% are singletons; the top ten hold 13%. The sequence was obtained from a young man in good health. Specimen: blood. The chain links TRBV27 to TRBJ1-6, with D hard to call. The DNA for the CDR3 is TGTGCCAGCAGCCCAGGCGAGCTCGTCGTCTCACCCCTCCACTTT. Protein: CASSPGELVVSPLHF.